The present entry profiles one TCR beta chain with its context. The target of this receptor is not known. It has no much larger one-base neighbor in the sample; base qualities were not kept. The data are from a study of patients and donors after allogeneic stem cell transplantation (dated by TCRdb to the early 2020s). The protocol used for the library was RT-PCR. TCRdb names NextSeq 550 as the instrument used. The public reads were quality trimmed at Q25 with fastp and then assembled into clones with MiXCR by TCRdb, keeping productive beta chains. Rows with one shared CDR3 protein collapse into an entry with the most common genes and DNA. Counted in this sample were roughly 960,000 distinct CDR3 sequences; around 17% of them appeared once. Together, the top ten hold roughly 6% of the sample. V ends up 3 bases short and J 8 bases short, with an unmatched junction base count of 8. The CDR3 runs 15 residues from the cysteine to the phenylalanine. Of the read, only the CDR3 DNA is kept; its 45 bases are in frame from base 1. According to the germline V gene, CDR1 reads MGHRA and CDR2 reads YSYEKL.

Sequenced input: blood, either unsorted or a sorted T cell fraction (not recorded which). This TCR was sampled from a human donor who was either an allogeneic HSCT recipient or a stem cell or donor lymphocyte infusion donor (not recorded which). It is not recorded whose cells these are; they may come from a transplant donor. Recombination connected TRBV4-1 to TRBJ2-1; TRBD1 lines up with 9 middle nucleotides. At the DNA level, the sequence is TGCGCCAGCAGCCAGCCGCGGGGACAGGGCTATGAGCAGTTCTTC. This encodes CASSQPRGQGYEQFF.